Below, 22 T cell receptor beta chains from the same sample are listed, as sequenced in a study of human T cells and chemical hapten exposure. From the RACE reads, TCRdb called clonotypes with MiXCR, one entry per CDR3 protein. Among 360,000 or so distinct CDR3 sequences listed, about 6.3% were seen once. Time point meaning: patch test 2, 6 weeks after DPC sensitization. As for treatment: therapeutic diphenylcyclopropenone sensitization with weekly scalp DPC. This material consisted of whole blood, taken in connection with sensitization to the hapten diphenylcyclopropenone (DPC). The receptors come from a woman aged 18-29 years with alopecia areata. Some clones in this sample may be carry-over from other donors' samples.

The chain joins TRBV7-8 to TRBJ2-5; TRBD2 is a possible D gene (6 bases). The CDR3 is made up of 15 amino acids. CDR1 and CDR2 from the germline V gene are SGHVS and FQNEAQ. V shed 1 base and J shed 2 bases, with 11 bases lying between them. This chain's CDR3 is CASSLVAGLQETQYF. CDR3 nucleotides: TGTGCCAGCAGCTTAGTCGCGGGGTTACAAGAGACCCAGTACTTC.

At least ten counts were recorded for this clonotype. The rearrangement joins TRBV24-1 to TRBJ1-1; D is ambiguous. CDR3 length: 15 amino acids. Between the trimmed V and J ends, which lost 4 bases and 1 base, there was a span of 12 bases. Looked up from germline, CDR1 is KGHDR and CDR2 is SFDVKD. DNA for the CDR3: TGTGCCACCAGTGACGCCGATAGTAAGAACACTGAAGCTTTCTTT. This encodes CATSDADSKNTEAFF.

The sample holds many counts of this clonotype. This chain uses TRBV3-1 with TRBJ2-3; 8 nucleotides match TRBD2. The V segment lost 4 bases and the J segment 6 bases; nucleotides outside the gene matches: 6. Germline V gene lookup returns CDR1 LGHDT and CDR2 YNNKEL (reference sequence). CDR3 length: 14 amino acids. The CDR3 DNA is TGTGCCAGCAGCCCTCGGGGGGGCCGGGATACGCAGTATTTT. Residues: CASSPRGGRDTQYF.

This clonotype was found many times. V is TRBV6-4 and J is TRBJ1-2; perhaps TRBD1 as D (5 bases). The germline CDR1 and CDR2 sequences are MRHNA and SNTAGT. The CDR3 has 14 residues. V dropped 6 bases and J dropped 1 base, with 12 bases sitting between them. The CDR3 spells CASSRDPYNYGYTF. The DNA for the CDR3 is TGTGCCAGCAGCCGGGACCCATATAACTATGGCTACACCTTC.

The CDR3 reads CASSLVRTGSGNTIYF. CDR3 DNA sequence: TGTGCCAGCAGTTTAGTCCGGACAGGGTCTGGAAACACCATATATTTT. J is TRBJ1-3 and V is TRBV12-3 or TRBV12-4; 8 bases map to TRBD1. Losses at the gene ends were 1 base for V and 1 base for J; bases not matched to a gene: 3. CDR3 length: 16 amino acids.

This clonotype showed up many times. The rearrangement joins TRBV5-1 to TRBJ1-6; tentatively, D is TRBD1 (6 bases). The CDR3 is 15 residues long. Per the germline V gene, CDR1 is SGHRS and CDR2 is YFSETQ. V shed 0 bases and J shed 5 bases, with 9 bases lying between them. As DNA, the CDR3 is TGCGCCAGCAGCTTGGAGTCAGGGGATAATTCACCCCTCCACTTT. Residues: CASSLESGDNSPLHF.

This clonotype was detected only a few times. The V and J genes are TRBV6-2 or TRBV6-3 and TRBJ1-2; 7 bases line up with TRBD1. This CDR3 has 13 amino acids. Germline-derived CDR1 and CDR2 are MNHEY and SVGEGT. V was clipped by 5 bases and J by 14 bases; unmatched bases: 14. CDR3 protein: CASSNTGTALSTF. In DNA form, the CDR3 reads TGTGCCAGCAGTAATACCGGGACAGCCCTAAGTACCTTC.

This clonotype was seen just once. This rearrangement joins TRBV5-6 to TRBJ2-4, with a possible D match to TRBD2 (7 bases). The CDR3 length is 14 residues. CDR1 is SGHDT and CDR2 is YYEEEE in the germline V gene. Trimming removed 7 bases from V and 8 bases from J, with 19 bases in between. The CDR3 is CASHSGGPLDIQYF. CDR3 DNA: TGTGCCAGCCACTCCGGGGGGCCGCTGGACATTCAGTACTTC.

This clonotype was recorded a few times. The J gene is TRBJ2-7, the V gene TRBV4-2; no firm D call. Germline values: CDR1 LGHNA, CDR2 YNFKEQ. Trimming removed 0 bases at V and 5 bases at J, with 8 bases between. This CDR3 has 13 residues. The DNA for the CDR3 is TGTGCCAGCAGCCAAGATGGGGTACACGAGCAGTACTTC. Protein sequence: CASSQDGVHEQYF.

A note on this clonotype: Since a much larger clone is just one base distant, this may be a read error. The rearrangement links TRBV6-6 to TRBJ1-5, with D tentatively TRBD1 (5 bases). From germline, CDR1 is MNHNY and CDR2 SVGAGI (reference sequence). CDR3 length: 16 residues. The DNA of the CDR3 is TGTGCCAGCAACTCACGAAGGGGTATTAGCAATCGGCCCCAGCATTTT. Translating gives CASNSRRGISNRPQHF.

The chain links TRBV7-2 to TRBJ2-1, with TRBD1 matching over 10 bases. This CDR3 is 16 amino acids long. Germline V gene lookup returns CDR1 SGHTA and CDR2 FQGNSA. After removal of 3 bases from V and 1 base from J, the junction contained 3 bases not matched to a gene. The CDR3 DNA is TGTGCCAGCAGCTTCGGACAGGGGGTTTCCTACAATGAGCAGTTCTTC. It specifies CASSFGQGVSYNEQFF.

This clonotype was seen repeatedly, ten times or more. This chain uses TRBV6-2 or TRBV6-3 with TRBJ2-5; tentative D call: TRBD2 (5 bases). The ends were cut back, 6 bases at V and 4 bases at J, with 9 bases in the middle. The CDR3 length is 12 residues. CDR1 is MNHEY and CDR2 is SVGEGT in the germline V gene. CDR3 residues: CASSDTRETQYF. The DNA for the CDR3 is TGTGCCAGCAGCGACACTAGAGAGACCCAGTACTTC.

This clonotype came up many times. The CDR3 region is CASSQETGAYYGYTF. CDR3 sequence (DNA): TGTGCCAGCAGCCAGGAGACAGGCGCCTACTATGGCTACACCTTC. This chain connects TRBV4-2 to TRBJ1-2; tentative D call: TRBD1 (6 bases). The CDR3 loop spans 15 amino acids. Trimming pared 3 bases from V and 3 bases from J, leaving 14 bases between. CDR1 and CDR2 (germline): LGHNA, YNFKEQ.

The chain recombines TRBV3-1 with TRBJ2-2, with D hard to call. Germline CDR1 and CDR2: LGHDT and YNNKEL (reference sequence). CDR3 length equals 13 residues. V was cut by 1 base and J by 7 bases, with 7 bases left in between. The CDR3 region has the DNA TGTGCCAGCAGCCAAGTCGGTGGCGGGGAGCTGTTTTTT. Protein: CASSQVGGGELFF.

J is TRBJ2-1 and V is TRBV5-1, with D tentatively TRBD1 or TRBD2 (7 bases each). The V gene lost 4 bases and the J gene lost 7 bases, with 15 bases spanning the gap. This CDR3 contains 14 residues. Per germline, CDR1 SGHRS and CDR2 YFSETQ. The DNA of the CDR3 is TGCGCCAGCAGCCCGGGGGAGGGGGCAAATGAGCAGTTCTTC. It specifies CASSPGEGANEQFF.

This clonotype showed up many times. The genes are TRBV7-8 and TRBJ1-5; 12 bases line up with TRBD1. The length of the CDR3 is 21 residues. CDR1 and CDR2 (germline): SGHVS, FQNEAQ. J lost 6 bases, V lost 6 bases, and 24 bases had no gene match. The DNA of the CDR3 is TGTGCCAGCAGTTTTCTTCTGGGACAGGGGGCGCTTTCACGGTGGGGTCAGCCCCAGCATTTT. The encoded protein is CASSFLLGQGALSRWGQPQHF.

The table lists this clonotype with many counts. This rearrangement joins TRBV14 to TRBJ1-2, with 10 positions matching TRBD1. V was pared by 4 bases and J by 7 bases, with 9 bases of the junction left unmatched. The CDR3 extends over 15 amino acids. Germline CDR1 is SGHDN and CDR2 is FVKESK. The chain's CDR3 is CASSRKTGGLSGYTF. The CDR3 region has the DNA TGTGCCAGCAGCCGAAAGACAGGGGGCTTAAGTGGCTACACCTTC.

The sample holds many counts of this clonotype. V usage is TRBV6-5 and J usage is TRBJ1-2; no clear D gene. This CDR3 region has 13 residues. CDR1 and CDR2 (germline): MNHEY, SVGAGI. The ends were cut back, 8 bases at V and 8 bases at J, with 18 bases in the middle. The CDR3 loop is CASSSPWGEGYTF. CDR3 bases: TGTGCCAGCTCATCTCCGTGGGGAGAAGGCTACACCTTC.

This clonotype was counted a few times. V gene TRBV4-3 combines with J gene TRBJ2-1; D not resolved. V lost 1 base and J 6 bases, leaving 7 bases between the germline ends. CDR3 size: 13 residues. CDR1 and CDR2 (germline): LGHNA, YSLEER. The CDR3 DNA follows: TGCGCCAGCAGCCAAGTGGCCGGCAATGAGCAGTTCTTC. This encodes CASSQVAGNEQFF.

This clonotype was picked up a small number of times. The CDR3 loop is CASSQGGRGMAEAFF. The CDR3 region has the DNA TGTGCCAGCAGCCAAGGAGGGAGAGGTATGGCTGAAGCTTTCTTT. The chain carries TRBV3-1 and TRBJ1-1; D is unresolved. In germline, CDR1 is LGHDT, CDR2 YNNKEL (reference sequence). This CDR3 spans 15 amino acids. Trimming removed 1 base at V and 6 bases at J, with 15 bases between.

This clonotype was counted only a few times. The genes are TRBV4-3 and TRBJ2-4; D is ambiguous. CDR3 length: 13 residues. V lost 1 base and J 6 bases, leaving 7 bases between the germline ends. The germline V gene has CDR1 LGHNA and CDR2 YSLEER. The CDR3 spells CASSQGLGNIQYF. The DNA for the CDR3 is TGCGCCAGCAGCCAAGGACTGGGAAACATTCAGTACTTC.

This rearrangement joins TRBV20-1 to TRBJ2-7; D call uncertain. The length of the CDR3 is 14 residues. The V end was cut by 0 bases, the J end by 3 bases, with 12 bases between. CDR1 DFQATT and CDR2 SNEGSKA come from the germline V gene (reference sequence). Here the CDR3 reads CSARDRGSFYEQYF. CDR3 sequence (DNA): TGCAGTGCTAGAGATCGTGGCTCGTTCTACGAGCAGTACTTC.